Given below is one TCR beta chain in context. The target antigen is unknown. Germline assignment: CDR1 MDHEN and CDR2 SYDVKM. The CDR3 spans 15 residues. The V end lost 3 bases, the J end lost 2 bases, and 11 bases lay between the germline ends. This entry belongs to a study of T cell responses to AZD1222 COVID-19 vaccine. Data came from immunoSEQ multiplex PCR; TCRdb stores just in-frame clones and leaves some out. The sample includes 150,000 to 200,000 clones, 94% of them seen just once. Study-level results: The sample set comprised mostly white British donors with more females, and clonal diversity was possibly underestimated. Vaccine-related CD4 TCRs covered spike, predominating at 160-218 and 743-854.

Sequenced material: peripheral blood, taken on day 0 of AZD1222 vaccination. The receptor was isolated from an adult in good health. V usage is TRBV28 and J usage is TRBJ1-3, with D unclear. Here the CDR3 reads CASSFIVAAGNTIYF. In DNA form, the CDR3 reads TGTGCCAGCAGTTTCATCGTGGCCGCTGGAAACACCATATATTTT.